This TCR beta chain is drawn from a study of shared clonotypes between healthy human individuals. Study summary: Each donor contributed plates that comprised three CD4 naive, three CD4 memory, two CD8 naive and one CD8 memory.

CDR1 is SEHNR, CDR2 FQNEAQ, per germline (reference sequence). There are 14 residues in the CDR3. The assay was carried out at the deep level. Profiling relied on immunoSEQ multiplex PCR, and the TCRdb table lists in-frame clones only, not all of them. The sample contains 180,000 or so clones, 85% to 95% of which appear only once. Notes on this clone: An end of the junction differs from the germline gene, which may be a read error.

The genes are TRBV7-9 and TRBJ2-7, with 11 positions matching TRBD2. Material for sequencing was naive CD4+ T cells sorted from blood. Subset specified: CD45RA+ positively selected. The clonotype comes from a woman aged 25 to 45 in good health. CDR3 protein: CASNLAGGTYEQYF. Here the CDR3 DNA reads TGTGCCAGCAACTTAGCGGGAGGGACCTACGAGCAGTACTTC.